A single T cell receptor (beta chain) is shown here with its context. The antigen remains unidentified. The data were obtained in a study of OX40 agonist ivuxolimab in advanced cancers. Broader study findings: Dose levels from 0.1 to 3.0 mg/kg saw CD4+ and CD8+ blood T cells expand clonally by week 6.

The length of the CDR3 is 17 residues. Germline loops: CDR1 SGHVS, CDR2 FNYEAQ. The ends were cut back, 2 bases at V and 0 bases at J, with 14 bases in the middle. Measured with immunoSEQ multiplex PCR; TCRdb has only the in-frame clones, and not every one. The sample gives under 85,000 clones, 85% to 90% of which show up once; around 2.9% is in the top ten. The chain carries TRBV7-6 and TRBJ1-3, with D perhaps TRBD1 (6 bases). The sequences come from CD4+ or CD8+ T cells sorted from blood, collected in a trial of the OX40 agonist ivuxolimab. The source is an adult with an advanced solid tumor such as melanoma, head and neck, liver or kidney cancer. Here the CDR3 reads CASSLFRGDTSGNTIYF. The CDR3, as DNA: TGTGCCAGCAGCTTATTTCGGGGGGACACCTCTGGAAACACCATATATTTT.